The sequence of this TCR beta chain was determined in a study of T cells in Graves' hyperthyroidism and ophthalmopathy (dated 2019 in TCRdb). Study-wide context: Peripheral blood was collected at initial diagnosis, before any treatment. The 100 discovery patients were randomly divided into training and test sets at a 7:3 ratio. A discovery cohort of approximately 97 patients, 43 with Graves' ophthalmopathy and 57 with stable Graves' hyperthyroidism, was used to find distinguishing TCR V-J signatures. Once sampling was done, hyperthyroidism patients were given methimazole at a starting dose of 30 mg daily, whereas ophthalmopathy patients were given high-dose intravenous methylprednisolone. Prospective prediction of ophthalmopathy was tested in an independent validation cohort consisting of fewer than 20 hyperthyroidism patients and around 17 patients who later progressed to ophthalmopathy. TCR Vbeta CDR3 sequencing of 135 peripheral blood samples (43 ophthalmopathy, about 75 hyperthyroidism and approximately 17 progressor patients) is reported in the paper. In addition, the study compared T-cell repertoires in thyroid tissue and in blood from several Graves' hyperthyroidism patients. Overall study outcomes, separate from this receptor: In validation, progression to ophthalmopathy was predicted by the model with almost 71% sensitivity and 72% to 85% specificity, a median of approximately 6.5 months before onset. Most expanded thyroid clonotypes (frequency above 0.001) were also detected in blood, suggesting blood repertoires may reflect thyroid immune responses. Ophthalmopathy was separated from stable hyperthyroidism by a 13 V-J signature model, with over 85% sensitivity and about 81% specificity obtained in cross-validation and 80%/75% obtained in testing. Sample size was not statistically predetermined, and blinding of investigators to group allocation was not performed.

Hyperthyroidism patients were newly diagnosed, had a disease duration of under 2 months, and were aged 18 to 65 years. Exclusion was applied to patients with uncontrolled infections, other autoimmune diseases, pregnancy or lactation. Diagnoses relied on clinical symptoms, serum thyroxine and TRAb, thyroid ultrasound and orbital computed tomography. Blood from progressor patients was drawn when they were first diagnosed with hyperthyroidism, before any ophthalmopathy symptoms appeared. PBMCs were separated from under 12 ml of fresh peripheral blood using Ficoll-Paque density gradient centrifugation. Progressor patients were first diagnosed with Graves' hyperthyroidism and then developed ophthalmopathy during follow-up. Trizol reagent was used to extract total RNA, and RNA quality was then checked on an Agilent 2100 Bioanalyzer. There are a few counts of this clonotype. Its antigen has not been determined. No much larger clone exists at a distance of one base, and base qualities are not known.

V is reduced by 6 bases and J by 0 bases, leaving a spacing of 24 bases between them. According to the germline V gene, CDR1 reads KGHSH and CDR2 reads LQKENI. The CDR3 runs 19 amino acids, cysteine and phenylalanine included. The entry retains the CDR3 DNA only, 57 bases that are in frame from base 1. TCR beta CDR3 regions were amplified from RNA transcripts. A first-round RT-PCR of the TCR CDR3 used the HTBI primer set with the Qiagen OneStep RT-PCR kit. Libraries were constructed in a second round of multiplex PCR, after which size selection and purification were carried out. Paired-end sequencing of the libraries was performed with 100 bp reads on an Illumina HiSeq2000. Per the source publication's procedure: Raw data were processed with SOAPnuke, discarding reads with adapters, uncalled bases, mean Phred below 15, or no exact constant-primer or identifier match. High-quality paired reads were merged with COPE v1.2.5, and unique nucleotide sequences were defined as clonotypes. Clonotypes were aligned to IMGT TRBV, TRBD and TRBJ reference segments using MiTCR v1.1. The analysis included only V-J combinations with a frequency above 0.0001, which together covered around 99% of the repertoires. A TCS score was defined as the ratio of F50 (clonal expansion) to E x V (chaos), with BLOSUM62-based TCRdist applied between CDR3 peptides within each V-J. Welch's t-statistics and random forest reduced fewer than 550 V-J features to roughly 13, which were used in a naive Bayes classifier (R e1071). Using fastp at Q25 and MiXCR, TCRdb reprocessed the public reads and kept productive beta chains. Rows merge per CDR3 protein into single entries with the most common DNA and genes. TCRdb's processing, not the authors', yielded these V and J calls. The sample contains more than 550,000 distinct CDR3 sequences, roughly a sixth of them found a single time. The top ten constitute about a sixth of the sample.

The TCR originated in a woman in her 50s with Graves' hyperthyroidism that later progressed to Graves' ophthalmopathy. Recombination connected TRBV18 to TRBJ1-3; 6 matching bases give a weak D call of TRBD1. Sequenced input: blood. CDR3 reads: CASSPPSRGALLSGNTIYF. Here is the DNA: TGTGCCAGCTCCCCCCCGAGTCGGGGGGCCCTTCTCTCTGGAAACACCATATATTTT.